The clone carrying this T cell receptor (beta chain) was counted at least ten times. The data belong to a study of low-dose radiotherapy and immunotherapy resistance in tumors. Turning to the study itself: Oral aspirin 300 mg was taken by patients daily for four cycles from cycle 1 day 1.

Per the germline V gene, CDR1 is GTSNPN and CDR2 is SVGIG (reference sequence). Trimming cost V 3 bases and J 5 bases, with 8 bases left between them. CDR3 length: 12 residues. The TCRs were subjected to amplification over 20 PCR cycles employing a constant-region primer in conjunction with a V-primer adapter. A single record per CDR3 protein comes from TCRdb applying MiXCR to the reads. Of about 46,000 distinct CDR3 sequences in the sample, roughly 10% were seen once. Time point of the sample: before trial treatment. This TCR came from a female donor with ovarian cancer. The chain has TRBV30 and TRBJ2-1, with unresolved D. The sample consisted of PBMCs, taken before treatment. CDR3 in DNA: TGTGCCTGGAGCGATATAAACAATGAGCAGTTCTTC. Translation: CAWSDINNEQFF.